The present entry profiles one T cell receptor beta chain with its context. The data are from a study of blood T cell repertoires in COVID-19. The wider study: From T cells, B-cell-depleted T cells, or PBMCs came the material, which was cDNA or gDNA.

Here immunoSEQ multiplex PCR was the method, and the copy in TCRdb shows in-frame clones only, minus some. The table lists about 310,000 clones, around 91% of them singletons. Participant-given clinical history determined each cohort assignment. The CDR3 is made up of 17 amino acids. V lost 0 bases and J lost 2, with 14 bases in between. Germline CDR1 LNHDA, CDR2 SQIVND (reference sequence). Sequenced material: PBMCs or T cells enriched from blood (not recorded which). This rearrangement joins TRBV19 to TRBJ2-1; D possibly corresponds to TRBD2 (6 bases). The sequence was collected from a woman younger than 30 with acute COVID-19. The CDR3 DNA is TGTGCCAGTAGTATAGATATCGCGGCGGGGACCTACAATGAGCAGTTCTTC. Amino acid sequence: CASSIDIAAGTYNEQFF.